This TCR beta chain originates from a study of neoadjuvant anti-PD-1 for oral cavity cancer. The assay was immunoSEQ multiplex PCR, and TCRdb's table has in-frame clones only and misses some. The data hold fewer than 35,000 clones, with more than 75% observed a single time. The J segment lost 8 bases and the V segment lost 4 bases, leaving 16 bases of the junction unmatched. The CDR3 loop spans 17 amino acids. Per germline, CDR1 SGHRS and CDR2 YFSETQ. The chain combines TRBV5-1 with TRBJ2-3; TRBD2 matches 10 bases. Sequences were derived from PBMCs, sampled before nivolumab (anti-PD-1) treatment. The TCR comes from a person between 40 and 85 years old with oral cavity squamous cell carcinoma. Written as DNA, the CDR3 is TGCGCCAGCAGCCCCAGGCAGGTTAGCGGGGGGCCGGGTACGCAGTATTTT. The encoded protein is CASSPRQVSGGPGTQYF.